This T cell receptor beta chain was identified during a study of sequential checkpoint blockade in melanoma. Study background: Randomization was 1:1 between first-line nivolumab→ipilimumab and ipilimumab→nivolumab. DNA from about a hundred pretreatment tumor samples underwent TCRβ immunosequencing.

Treatment defined: randomized to nivolumab then ipilimumab (arm A) or the reverse (arm B). Patients had received no earlier DNA-damaging chemotherapy. Broader study findings: Tumor T-cell fraction and clonality correlated with PD-L1 and CD8+ counts.

This CDR3 is built from 14 residues. Looked up from germline, CDR1 is SGHNT and CDR2 is YENEEA. Trimming cost V 4 bases and J 2 bases; bases outside gene matches: 1. Assay used: immunoSEQ multiplex PCR; TCRdb lists only in-frame clones, some missing. The data show some 19,000 clones, around 26% seen once. This clone was counted at least ten times. Its antigen is unknown. Sequencing was performed on tumor tissue (inferred from file names), taken from a patient given nivolumab and ipilimumab in sequence. The chain has TRBV11-3 and TRBJ1-5; 8 bases agree with TRBD1. The source of this sequence is a human donor with melanoma. The CDR3 reads CASSWGQGNQPQHF. As DNA, the CDR3 is TGTGCCAGCAGCTGGGGACAGGGCAATCAGCCCCAGCATTTT.